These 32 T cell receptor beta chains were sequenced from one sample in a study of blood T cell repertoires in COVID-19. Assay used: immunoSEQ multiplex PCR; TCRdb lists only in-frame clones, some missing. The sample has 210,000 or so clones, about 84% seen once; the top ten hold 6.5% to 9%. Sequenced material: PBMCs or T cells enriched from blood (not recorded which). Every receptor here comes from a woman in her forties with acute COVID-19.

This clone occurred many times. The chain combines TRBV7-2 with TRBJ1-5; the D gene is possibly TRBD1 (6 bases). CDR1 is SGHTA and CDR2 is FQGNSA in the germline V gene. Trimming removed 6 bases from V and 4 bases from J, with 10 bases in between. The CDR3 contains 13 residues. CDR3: CASRDSRNQPQHF. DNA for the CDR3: TGTGCCAGCAGGGACAGCCGAAATCAGCCCCAGCATTTT.

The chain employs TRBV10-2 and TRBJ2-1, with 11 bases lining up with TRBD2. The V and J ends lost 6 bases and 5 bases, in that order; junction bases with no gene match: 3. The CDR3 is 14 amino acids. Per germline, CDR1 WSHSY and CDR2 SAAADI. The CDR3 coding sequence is TGCGCCAGCAGCTTAGCGGGGGGGGACAATGAGCAGTTCTTC. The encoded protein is CASSLAGGDNEQFF.

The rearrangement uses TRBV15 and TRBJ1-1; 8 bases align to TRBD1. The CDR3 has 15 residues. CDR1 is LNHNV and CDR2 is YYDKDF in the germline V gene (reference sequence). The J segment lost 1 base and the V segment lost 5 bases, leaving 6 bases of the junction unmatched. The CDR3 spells CATSSTGTGNTEAFF. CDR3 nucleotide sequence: TGTGCCACCAGCTCTACCGGGACAGGGAACACTGAAGCTTTCTTT.

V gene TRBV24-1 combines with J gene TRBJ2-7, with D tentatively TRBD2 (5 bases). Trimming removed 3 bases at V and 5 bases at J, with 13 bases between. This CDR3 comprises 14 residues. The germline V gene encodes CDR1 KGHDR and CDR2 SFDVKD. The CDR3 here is CATSDAGVRNEQYF. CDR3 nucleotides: TGTGCCACCAGTGATGCCGGGGTCCGCAACGAGCAGTACTTC.

The DNA for the CDR3 is TGTGCCAGCAGTCCGGGGGACGCCTATGGCTACACCTTC. This translates into CASSPGDAYGYTF. The chain carries TRBV6-6 and TRBJ1-2; TRBD1 is a possible D gene (5 bases). CDR1 is MNHNY and CDR2 is SVGAGI in the germline V gene (reference sequence). This CDR3 has 13 amino acids. The ends were cut back, 5 bases at V and 4 bases at J, with 11 bases in the middle.

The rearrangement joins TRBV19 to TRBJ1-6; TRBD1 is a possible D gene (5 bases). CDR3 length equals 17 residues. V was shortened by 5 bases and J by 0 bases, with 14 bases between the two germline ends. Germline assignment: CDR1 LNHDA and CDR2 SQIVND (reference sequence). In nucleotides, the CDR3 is TGTGCCAGTAGTCCTTGGGAGGGGAGCTCCTATAATTCACCCCTCCACTTT. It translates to CASSPWEGSSYNSPLHF.

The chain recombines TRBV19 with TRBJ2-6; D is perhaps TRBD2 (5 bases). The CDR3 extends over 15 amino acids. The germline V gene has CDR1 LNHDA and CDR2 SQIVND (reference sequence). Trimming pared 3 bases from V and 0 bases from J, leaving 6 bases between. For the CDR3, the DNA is TGTGCCAGTAGTATCCGGGGCTCTGGGGCCAACGTCCTGACTTTC. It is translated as CASSIRGSGANVLTF.

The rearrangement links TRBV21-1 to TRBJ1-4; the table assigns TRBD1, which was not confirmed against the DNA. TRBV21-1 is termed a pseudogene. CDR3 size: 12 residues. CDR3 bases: TGTGCCAGCAGCAAAAGGGGTGAAAAACTGTTTTTT. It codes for CASSKRGEKLFF.

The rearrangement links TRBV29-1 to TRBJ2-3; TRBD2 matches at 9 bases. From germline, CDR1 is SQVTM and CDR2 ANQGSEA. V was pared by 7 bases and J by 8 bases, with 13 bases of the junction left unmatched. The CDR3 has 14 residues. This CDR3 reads CSAESAGGAGTQYF. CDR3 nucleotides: TGCAGCGCGGAGTCGGCGGGGGGGGCGGGTACGCAGTATTTT.

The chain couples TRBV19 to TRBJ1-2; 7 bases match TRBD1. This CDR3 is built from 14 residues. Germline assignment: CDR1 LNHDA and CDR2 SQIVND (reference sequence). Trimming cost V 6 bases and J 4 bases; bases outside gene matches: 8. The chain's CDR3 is CASRPTGDSYGYTF. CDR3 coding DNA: TGTGCCAGTAGACCTACAGGGGATAGCTATGGCTACACCTTC.

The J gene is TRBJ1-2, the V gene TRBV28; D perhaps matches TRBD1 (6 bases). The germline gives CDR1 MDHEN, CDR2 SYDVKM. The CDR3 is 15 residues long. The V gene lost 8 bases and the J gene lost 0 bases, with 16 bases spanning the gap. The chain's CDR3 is CASLGGAEANYGYTF. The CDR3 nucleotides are TGTGCCAGCTTGGGGGGGGCGGAAGCTAACTATGGCTACACCTTC.

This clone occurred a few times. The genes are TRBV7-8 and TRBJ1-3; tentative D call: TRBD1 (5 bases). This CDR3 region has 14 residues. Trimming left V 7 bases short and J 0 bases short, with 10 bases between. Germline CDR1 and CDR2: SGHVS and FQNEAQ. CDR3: CASNGDSSGNTIYF. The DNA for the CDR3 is TGTGCCAGCAATGGAGACAGCTCTGGAAACACCATATATTTT.

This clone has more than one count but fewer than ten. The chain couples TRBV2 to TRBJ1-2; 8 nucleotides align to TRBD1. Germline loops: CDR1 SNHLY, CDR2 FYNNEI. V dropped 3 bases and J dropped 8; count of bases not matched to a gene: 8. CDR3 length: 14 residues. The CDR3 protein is CASSDRDRTVGYTF. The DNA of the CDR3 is TGTGCCAGCAGTGACCGGGACAGGACGGTGGGCTACACCTTC. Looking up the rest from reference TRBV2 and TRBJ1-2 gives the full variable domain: EPEVTQTPSHQVTQMGQEVILRCVPISNHLYFYWYRQILGQKVEFLVSFYNNEISEKSEIFDDQFSVERPDGSNFTLKIRSTKLEDSAMYFCASSDRDRTVGYTFGSGTRLTVV.

DNA for the CDR3: TGTGCCAGCAGCCCACGACAGGGGATGCACACCATATATTTT. It yields the protein CASSPRQGMHTIYF. The V call is TRBV9, the J call TRBJ1-3; TRBD1 matches at 8 bases. The V and J ends lost 4 bases and 8 bases, in that order; junction bases with no gene match: 8. CDR3 size: 14 residues. Germline assignment: CDR1 SGDLS and CDR2 YYNGEE. The whole variable domain, filled in from reference TRBV9 and TRBJ1-3, reads DSGVTQTPKHLITATGQRVTLRCSPRSGDLSVYWYQQSLDQGLQFLIQYYNGEERAKGNILERFSAQQFPDLHSELNLSSLELGDSALYFCASSPRQGMHTIYFGEGSWLTVV.

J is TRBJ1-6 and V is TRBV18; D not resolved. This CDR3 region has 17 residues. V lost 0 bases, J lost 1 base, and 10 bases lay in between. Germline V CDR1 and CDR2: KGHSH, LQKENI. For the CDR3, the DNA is TGTGCCAGCTCACCACCGTTATCAGTATCCTATAATTCACCCCTCCACTTT. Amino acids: CASSPPLSVSYNSPLHF.

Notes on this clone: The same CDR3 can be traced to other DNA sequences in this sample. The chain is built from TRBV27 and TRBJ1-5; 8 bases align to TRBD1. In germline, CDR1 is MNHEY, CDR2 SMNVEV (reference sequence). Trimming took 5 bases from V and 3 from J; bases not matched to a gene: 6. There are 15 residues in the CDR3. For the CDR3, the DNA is TGTGCCAGCAGTCCGGGGACAGGTGACAATCAGCCCCAGCATTTT. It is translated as CASSPGTGDNQPQHF.

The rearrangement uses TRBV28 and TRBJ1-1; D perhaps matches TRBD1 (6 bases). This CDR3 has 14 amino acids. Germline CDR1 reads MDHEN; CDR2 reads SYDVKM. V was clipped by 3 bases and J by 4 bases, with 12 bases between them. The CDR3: CASSFRGLSTEAFF. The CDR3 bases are TGTGCCAGCAGTTTTAGGGGGTTAAGCACTGAAGCTTTCTTT.

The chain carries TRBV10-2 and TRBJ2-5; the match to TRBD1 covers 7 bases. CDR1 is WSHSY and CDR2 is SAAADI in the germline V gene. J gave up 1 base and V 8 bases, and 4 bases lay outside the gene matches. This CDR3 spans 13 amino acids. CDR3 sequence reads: CASRGQVQETQYF. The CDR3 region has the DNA TGCGCCAGCCGTGGACAGGTCCAAGAGACCCAGTACTTC.

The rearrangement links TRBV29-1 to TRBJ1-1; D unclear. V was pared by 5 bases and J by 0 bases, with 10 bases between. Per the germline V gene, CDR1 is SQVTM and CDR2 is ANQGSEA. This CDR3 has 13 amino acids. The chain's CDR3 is CSVYSVMNTEAFF. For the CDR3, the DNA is TGCAGCGTTTACAGTGTCATGAACACTGAAGCTTTCTTT.

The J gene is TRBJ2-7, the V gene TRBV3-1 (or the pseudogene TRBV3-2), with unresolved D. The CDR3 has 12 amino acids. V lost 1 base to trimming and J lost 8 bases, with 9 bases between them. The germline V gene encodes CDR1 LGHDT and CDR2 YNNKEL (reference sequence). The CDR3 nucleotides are TGTGCCAGCAGCCAAGGCCTGGCCAAGCAGTACTTC. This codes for CASSQGLAKQYF.

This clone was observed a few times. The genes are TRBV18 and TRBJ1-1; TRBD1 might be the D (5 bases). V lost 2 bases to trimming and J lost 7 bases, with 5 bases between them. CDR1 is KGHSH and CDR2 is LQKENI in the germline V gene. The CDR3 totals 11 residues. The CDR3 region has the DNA TGTGCCAGCTCACCAACAGGTGAAGCTTTCTTT. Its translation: CASSPTGEAFF.

As DNA, the CDR3 is TGTGCCAGCAGCTCTATAGCGGGAGGAACCGGGGAGCTGTTTTTT. Translating gives CASSSIAGGTGELFF. V gene TRBV11-3 combines with J gene TRBJ2-2; 10 positions agree with TRBD2. J gave up 5 bases and V 4 bases, and 4 bases lay outside the gene matches. Germline CDR1 is SGHNT and CDR2 is YENEEA. CDR3 length: 15 amino acids.

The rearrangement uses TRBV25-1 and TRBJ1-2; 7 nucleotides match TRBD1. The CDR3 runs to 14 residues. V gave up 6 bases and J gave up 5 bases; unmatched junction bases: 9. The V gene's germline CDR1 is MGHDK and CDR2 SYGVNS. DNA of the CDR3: TGTGCCAGCAGCCGGGGACAGAGTTTATATGGCTACACCTTC. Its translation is CASSRGQSLYGYTF.

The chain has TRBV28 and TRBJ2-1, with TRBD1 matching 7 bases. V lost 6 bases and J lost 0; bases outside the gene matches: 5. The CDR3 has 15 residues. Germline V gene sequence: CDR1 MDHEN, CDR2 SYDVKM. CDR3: CASSFTGDSYNEQFF. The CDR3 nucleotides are TGTGCCAGCAGCTTTACAGGGGACTCCTACAATGAGCAGTTCTTC.

DNA of the CDR3: TGTGCCAGCAGCCGAGAAGGTAGCGGGAGGAATGAGCAGTTCTTC. Its translation is CASSREGSGRNEQFF. This rearrangement joins TRBV7-8 to TRBJ2-1; 10 bases map to TRBD2. With V trimmed by 5 bases and J by 7 bases, 8 bases remained unmatched. Germline CDR1 SGHVS, CDR2 FQNEAQ. The CDR3 is made up of 15 amino acids.

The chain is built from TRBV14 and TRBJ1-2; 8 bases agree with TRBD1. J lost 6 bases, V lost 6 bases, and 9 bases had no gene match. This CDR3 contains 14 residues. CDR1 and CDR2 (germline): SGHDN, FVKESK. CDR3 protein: CASSSFSGGDGYTF. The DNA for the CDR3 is TGTGCCAGCAGTTCATTTTCAGGGGGCGATGGCTACACCTTC.

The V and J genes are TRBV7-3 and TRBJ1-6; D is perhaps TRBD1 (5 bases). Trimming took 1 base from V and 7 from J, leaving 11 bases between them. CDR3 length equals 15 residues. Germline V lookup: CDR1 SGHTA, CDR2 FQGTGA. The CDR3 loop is CASSLNGGVNSPLHF. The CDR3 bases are TGTGCCAGCAGCTTAAATGGAGGGGTCAATTCACCCCTCCACTTT.

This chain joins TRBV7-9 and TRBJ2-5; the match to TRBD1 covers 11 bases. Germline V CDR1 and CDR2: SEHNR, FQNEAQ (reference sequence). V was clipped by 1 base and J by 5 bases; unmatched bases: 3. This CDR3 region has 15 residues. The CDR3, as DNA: TGTGCCAGCAGCTTAGGGACAGGGGGCCGGGAGACCCAGTACTTC. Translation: CASSLGTGGRETQYF.

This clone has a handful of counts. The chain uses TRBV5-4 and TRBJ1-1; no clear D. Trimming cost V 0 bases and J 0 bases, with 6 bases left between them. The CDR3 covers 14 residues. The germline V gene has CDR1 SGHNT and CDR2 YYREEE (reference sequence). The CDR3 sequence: CASSLDSLNTEAFF. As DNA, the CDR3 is TGTGCCAGCAGCTTGGACAGTCTGAACACTGAAGCTTTCTTT.

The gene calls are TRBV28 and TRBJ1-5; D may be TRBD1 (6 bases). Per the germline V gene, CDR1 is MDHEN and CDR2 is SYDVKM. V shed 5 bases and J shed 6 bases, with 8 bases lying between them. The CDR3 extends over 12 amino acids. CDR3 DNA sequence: TGTGCCAGCAGTGCACAGGGTCAGCCCCAGCATTTT. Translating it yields CASSAQGQPQHF.

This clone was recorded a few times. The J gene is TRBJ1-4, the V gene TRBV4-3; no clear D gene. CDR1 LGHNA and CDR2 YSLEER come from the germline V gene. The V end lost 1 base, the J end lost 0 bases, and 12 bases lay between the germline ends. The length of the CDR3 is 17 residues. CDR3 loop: CASSQGIHIATNEKLFF. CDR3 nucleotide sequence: TGCGCCAGCAGCCAAGGTATCCACATCGCAACTAATGAAAAACTGTTTTTT.

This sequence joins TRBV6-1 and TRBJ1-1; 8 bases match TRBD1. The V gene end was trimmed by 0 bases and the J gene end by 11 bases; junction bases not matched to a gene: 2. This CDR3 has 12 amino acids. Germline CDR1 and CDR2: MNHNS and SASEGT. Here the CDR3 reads CASSEADRAAFF. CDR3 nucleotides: TGTGCCAGCAGTGAAGCGGACAGGGCGGCTTTCTTT.